Below are 31 T cell receptor beta chains sequenced from a single sample in a study of blood T cells in healthy people across ages. Primed by a sample-barcoded 5' primer and a J-beta primer mix, a second PCR proceeded for 7 to 11 cycles. Using its own MiXCR run on the 5' RACE reads, TCRdb lists one record per CDR3 protein. The sample shows a few hundred thousand distinct CDR3 sequences, 50% to 60% of them seen only once. Sequenced material: blood. The receptor source for this set is a man aged 55 to 70 in good health.

The genes are TRBV12-3 or TRBV12-4 and TRBJ2-5; 7 positions agree with TRBD2. The CDR3 runs 15 residues. Trimming cost V 0 bases and J 5 bases; bases outside gene matches: 6. Written as DNA, the CDR3 is TGTGCCAGCAGTTTAGCGGAGAAGGGAGGGGAGACCCAGTACTTC. Amino acids: CASSLAEKGGETQYF.

The V and J genes are TRBV5-1 and TRBJ2-1; D possibly corresponds to TRBD1 (6 bases). With 9 bases removed from V and 9 bases from J, the gap between germline ends came to 25 bases. CDR1 SGHRS and CDR2 YFSETQ come from the germline V gene. This CDR3 spans 15 amino acids. In nucleotides, the CDR3 is TGCGCCACCTCCCTTCAGGGGCCCGGAGACGGTGAGCAGTTCTTC. Amino acids: CATSLQGPGDGEQFF.

The chain joins TRBV11-2 to TRBJ2-4; D gene ambiguous. The CDR3 extends over 18 amino acids. Between the trimmed V and J ends, which lost 1 base and 0 bases, there was a span of 16 bases. Germline V CDR1 and CDR2: SGHAT, FQNNGV. The CDR3 reads CASSLGSYWDLAKNIQYF. In nucleotides, the CDR3 is TGTGCCAGCAGCTTAGGAAGTTATTGGGATTTAGCCAAAAACATTCAGTACTTC.

CDR3 residues: CASSLQGRSGANVLTF. CDR3 DNA sequence: TGTGCCAGCAGCTTACAGGGCCGCTCTGGGGCCAACGTCCTGACTTTC. The genes are TRBV7-2 and TRBJ2-6; a weak D match, TRBD1 (5 bases). Trimming stripped 2 bases from V and 0 bases from J, with 8 bases between. The V gene's germline CDR1 is SGHTA and CDR2 FQGNSA. The CDR3 loop spans 16 amino acids.

This chain connects TRBV30 to TRBJ1-2, with D possibly matching TRBD1 (6 bases). The CDR3 covers 12 residues. Germline V lookup: CDR1 GTSNPN, CDR2 SVGIG (reference sequence). The ends were cut back, 5 bases at V and 2 bases at J, with 9 bases in the middle. The CDR3 loop reads CAWLTGNYGYTF. As DNA, the CDR3 is TGTGCCTGGCTAACAGGGAACTATGGCTACACCTTC.

The chain recombines TRBV6-2 or TRBV6-3 with TRBJ2-5, with D tentatively TRBD1 (5 bases). The tail of the sequence fits TRBJ2-7 better, so the J call may be wrong. From germline, CDR1 is MNHEY and CDR2 SVGEGT. The CDR3 has 14 amino acids. CDR3 sequence (DNA): TGTGCCAGCAGTTCAGTGACAGACTCATACGAGCAGTACTTC. It specifies CASSSVTDSYEQYF.

This clonotype was counted a few times. The chain has TRBV20-1 and TRBJ2-3, with 10 bases fitting TRBD2. Germline trimming cut 6 bases from V and 4 bases from J; bases unmatched to any gene: 10. CDR1 is DFQATT, CDR2 SNEGSKA, per germline (reference sequence). The length of the CDR3 is 15 residues. The CDR3 loop reads CSAPRSGGAADTQYF. CDR3 sequence (DNA): TGCAGTGCCCCCCGAAGCGGGGGGGCTGCAGATACGCAGTATTTT.

The chain carries TRBV20-1 and TRBJ1-2, with unresolved D. The length of the CDR3 is 10 residues. Germline assignment: CDR1 DFQATT and CDR2 SNEGSKA (reference sequence). Trimming removed 0 bases from V and 8 bases from J, with 4 bases in between. CDR3 sequence: CSAREGGYTF. In DNA, the CDR3 is TGCAGTGCTAGAGAGGGCGGCTACACCTTC.

This clonotype was seen repeatedly, ten times or more. V usage is TRBV20-1 and J usage is TRBJ2-1; 11 nucleotides line up with TRBD2. The CDR3 contains 15 residues. In germline, CDR1 is DFQATT, CDR2 SNEGSKA (reference sequence). V lost 2 bases and J lost 5; bases outside the gene matches: 5. The chain's CDR3 is CSARYPSGRNNEQFF. In nucleotides, the CDR3 is TGCAGTGCTAGATACCCTAGCGGGAGGAACAATGAGCAGTTCTTC.

The rearrangement links TRBV7-9 to TRBJ2-7; TRBD1 matches 7 bases. CDR1 SEHNR and CDR2 FQNEAQ come from the germline V gene (reference sequence). V lost 5 bases to trimming and J lost 6 bases; unmatched junction nucleotides: 4. The CDR3 sequence is 12 residues long. CDR3 protein: CASSPTGTEQYF. The CDR3 DNA reads TGTGCCAGCAGCCCGACAGGGACCGAGCAGTACTTC. The entire variable domain, with the rest obtained from reference TRBV7-9 and TRBJ2-7, is as follows: DTGVSQNPRHKITKRGQNVTFRCDPISEHNRLYWYRQTLGQGPEFLTYFQNEAQLEKSRLLSDRFSAERPKGSFSTLEIQRTEQGDSAMYLCASSPTGTEQYFGPGTRLTVT.

This chain links TRBV15 with TRBJ2-5, with D possibly TRBD2 on 6 matching bases. Looked up from germline, CDR1 is LNHNV and CDR2 is YYDKDF (reference sequence). V lost 0 bases, J lost 2 bases, and 13 bases lay in between. CDR3 length equals 16 residues. Here the CDR3 DNA reads TGTGCCACCAGCAGAGATGGGGCAGGGAGGCAAGAGACCCAGTACTTC. Its translation: CATSRDGAGRQETQYF.

The rearrangement joins TRBV6-2 or TRBV6-3 to TRBJ2-5; TRBD2 aligns across 10 bases. CDR1 and CDR2 from the germline V gene are MNHEY and SVGEGT. Unmatched junction bases numbered 16, after V lost 7 bases and J lost 11 bases. CDR3 length: 15 amino acids. The CDR3 sequence is CASTKSSGRVREQYF. In nucleotides, the CDR3 is TGTGCCAGCACTAAATCTAGCGGGAGAGTGAGGGAGCAGTACTTC.

The J gene is TRBJ1-2, the V gene TRBV7-8; 10 nucleotides agree with TRBD1. The CDR3 spans 15 residues. CDR1 and CDR2 (germline): SGHVS, FQNEAQ. The junction had 5 bases not matched to a gene; V was cut back by 3 bases and J by 4 bases. The CDR3 spells CASSFGTGVGYGYTF. The CDR3, as DNA: TGTGCCAGCAGCTTTGGGACAGGGGTGGGCTATGGCTACACCTTC.

V and J are TRBV5-1 and TRBJ1-2; D ambiguous. From germline, CDR1 is SGHRS and CDR2 YFSETQ. The germline V and J ends were trimmed by 4 bases and 4 bases, with 14 bases remaining between them. CDR3 length equals 14 residues. Written as DNA, the CDR3 is TGCGCCAGCAGCCCTGAGACGGTGGGCTATGGCTACACCTTC. Encoded protein: CASSPETVGYGYTF.

There are a few counts of this clonotype. The chain has TRBV7-2 and TRBJ2-3, with D maybe TRBD2 (6 bases). Per germline, CDR1 SGHTA and CDR2 FQGNSA. V was shortened by 1 base and J by 4 bases, with 18 bases between the two germline ends. There are 17 residues in the CDR3. CDR3 region: CASSLVPVPGEADTQYF. The CDR3 nucleotides read TGTGCCAGCAGCTTAGTACCGGTACCGGGAGAGGCAGATACGCAGTATTTT.

The chain has TRBV5-4 and TRBJ2-5; 9 nucleotides agree with TRBD1. This CDR3 spans 12 amino acids. V lost 4 bases to trimming and J lost 7 bases; unmatched junction nucleotides: 2. Looked up from germline, CDR1 is SGHNT and CDR2 is YYREEE (reference sequence). The CDR3 is CASSTDRGTQYF. The DNA for the CDR3 is TGTGCCAGCAGCACGGACAGGGGGACCCAGTACTTC.

This clonotype was seen more than once but under ten times. This chain joins TRBV27 and TRBJ2-3; D gene unclear. The germline V gene encodes CDR1 MNHEY and CDR2 SMNVEV (reference sequence). The CDR3 loop spans 13 amino acids. Trimming shortened V by 5 bases and J by 10 bases, and 16 bases separated the two germline ends. The CDR3 here is CASSPQPSGAQYF. The CDR3 DNA is TGTGCCAGCAGTCCGCAGCCCAGTGGGGCGCAGTATTTT.

The V call is TRBV24-1, the J call TRBJ2-1, with 11 positions matching TRBD2. The CDR3 consists of 18 residues. Germline V gene lookup returns CDR1 KGHDR and CDR2 SFDVKD. J lost 4 bases, V lost 0 bases, and 7 bases had no gene match. The CDR3 here is CATSDLRGLAEFYNEQFF. The CDR3, as DNA: TGTGCCACCAGTGATTTGAGGGGACTAGCGGAATTTTACAATGAGCAGTTCTTC.

The V gene is TRBV10-3, the J gene TRBJ2-7, with 11 bases fitting TRBD2. J lost 0 bases, V lost 4 bases, and 2 bases had no gene match. CDR1 and CDR2 from the germline V gene are ENHRY and SYGVKD. This CDR3 contains 15 residues. CDR3 DNA sequence: TGTGCCATCAGTGCCACTAGCGGGAGCTCCTACGAGCAGTACTTC. Encoded protein: CAISATSGSSYEQYF.

The CDR3 sequence is CATLGDRSYEQYF. DNA for the CDR3: TGTGCCACCCTAGGGGACAGGTCCTACGAGCAGTACTTC. The J gene is TRBJ2-7, the V gene TRBV2, with TRBD1 identical over 8 bases. The CDR3 has 13 residues. Germline V CDR1 and CDR2: SNHLY, FYNNEI. Trimming took 10 bases from V and 1 from J; bases not matched to a gene: 6.

This clonotype appeared a few times. The chain is built from TRBV18 and TRBJ2-5; TRBD1 might be the D (6 bases). The CDR3 length is 13 residues. V lost 3 bases and J 5 bases, leaving 10 bases between the germline ends. Germline V gene lookup returns CDR1 KGHSH and CDR2 LQKENI. CDR3 nucleotides: TGTGCCAGCTCACCCGGACAGTCGGAGACCCAGTACTTC. The encoded protein is CASSPGQSETQYF. The whole variable domain, remainder taken from reference TRBV18 and TRBJ2-5, is NAGVMQNPRHLVRRRGQEARLRCSPMKGHSHVYWYRQLPEEGLKFMVYLQKENIIDESGMPKERFSAEFPKEGPSILRIQQVVRGDSAAYFCASSPGQSETQYFGPGTRLLVL.

The gene calls are TRBV20-1 and TRBJ2-5; D not resolved. The germline CDR1 and CDR2 sequences are DFQATT and SNEGSKA (reference sequence). V lost 0 bases and J 5 bases, leaving 7 bases between the germline ends. This CDR3 region has 12 residues. The CDR3 DNA reads TGCAGTGCTAGAGACTGGGGTGAGACCCAGTACTTC. Residues: CSARDWGETQYF.

CDR3 sequence reads: CASSLQREGNEQFF. The CDR3, as DNA: TGTGCCAGCAGTTTGCAGCGGGAGGGGAATGAGCAGTTCTTC. The chain carries TRBV28 and TRBJ2-1, with 10 bases identical to TRBD2. CDR1 is MDHEN and CDR2 is SYDVKM in the germline V gene. This CDR3 region has 14 residues. J was trimmed by 7 bases and V by 3 bases; bases with no gene match: 3.

As to this clonotype: This could be a read error, since a much larger clone is one nucleotide away. This sequence joins TRBV27 and TRBJ2-1, with 9 bases fitting TRBD1. There are 15 residues in the CDR3. Unmatched junction bases numbered 7, after V lost 4 bases and J lost 6 bases. CDR1 is MNHEY, CDR2 SMNVEV, per germline (reference sequence). The CDR3 DNA follows: TGTGCCAGCAGTTACAGGGGGCGGCAGGTCAATGAGCAGTTCTTC. Translated, it gives CASSYRGRQVNEQFF.

This clonotype has just a few counts. The genes are TRBV30 and TRBJ1-1; 10 nucleotides align to TRBD1. V was clipped by 2 bases and J by 1 base; unmatched bases: 7. Germline values: CDR1 GTSNPN, CDR2 SVGIG (reference sequence). The CDR3 consists of 16 residues. The CDR3 nucleotides read TGTGCCTGGAGTCCCTGGACAGGGGGAGGGAACACTGAAGCTTTCTTT. Its protein product is CAWSPWTGGGNTEAFF.

The J gene is TRBJ2-3, the V gene TRBV20-1, with 12 bases matching TRBD2. This CDR3 comprises 16 residues. Germline CDR1 is DFQATT and CDR2 is SNEGSKA (reference sequence). After removal of 3 bases from V and 5 bases from J, the junction contained 9 bases not matched to a gene. The DNA of the CDR3 is TGCAGTGCTAGCCAGACTAGCGGGGGAAGAGGAGATACGCAGTATTTT. Translation gives CSASQTSGGRGDTQYF.

This CDR3 is CASRSTGGNQPQHF. CDR3 in DNA: TGTGCCAGCAGGTCAACAGGGGGCAATCAGCCCCAGCATTTT. The rearrangement links TRBV28 to TRBJ1-5, with TRBD1 identical over 7 bases. The CDR3 has 14 residues. After removal of 6 bases from V and 2 bases from J, the junction contained 4 bases not matched to a gene. Germline V lookup: CDR1 MDHEN, CDR2 SYDVKM.

This chain joins TRBV11-2 and TRBJ1-5, with D unclear. This CDR3 comprises 15 residues. Trimming shortened V by 2 bases and J by 0 bases, and 8 bases separated the two germline ends. Germline-derived CDR1 and CDR2 are SGHAT and FQNNGV. The CDR3 protein is CASSLNGYSNQPQHF. The CDR3 DNA is TGTGCCAGCAGCTTAAACGGATATAGCAATCAGCCCCAGCATTTT.

The chain has TRBV6-5 and TRBJ1-1; a possible D gene is TRBD1 (5 bases). The CDR3 runs 17 residues. Between the trimmed V and J ends, which lost 1 base and 5 bases, there was a span of 20 bases. The germline V gene has CDR1 MNHEY and CDR2 SVGAGI. The DNA for the CDR3 is TGTGCCAGCAGTTACTTAACAAAAAACAGGAGACGGACTGAAGCTTTCTTT. Residues: CASSYLTKNRRRTEAFF.

This chain connects TRBV11-2 to TRBJ2-3, with D perhaps TRBD1 (5 bases). Between the trimmed V and J ends, which lost 5 bases and 4 bases, there was a span of 13 bases. This CDR3 contains 14 residues. Germline assignment: CDR1 SGHAT and CDR2 FQNNGV. The CDR3 bases are TGTGCCAGCAGCAGCCCAGGGTCCGCAGATACGCAGTATTTT. Translated, it gives CASSSPGSADTQYF.

This chain joins TRBV20-1 and TRBJ2-5, with TRBD1 matching 11 bases. V lost 0 bases, J lost 1 base, and 1 base stayed unmatched. Germline CDR1 is DFQATT and CDR2 is SNEGSKA (reference sequence). The CDR3 length is 15 residues. CDR3 in amino acids: CSARDGTGGQETQYF. Here the CDR3 DNA reads TGCAGTGCTAGAGATGGGACAGGGGGCCAAGAGACCCAGTACTTC.